The TCR beta chain described here comes from a study of blood T cell repertoires in COVID-19. Overall study context: Sites in the United States, Italy and Spain provided acute and convalescent COVID-19 samples.

Cohorts were determined from participant-reported clinical history. Recovered participants had two consecutive negative NP/OP PCR tests, healthcare professional clearance, or symptom resolution. In the source study's methods: Cell counts per sample came from amplifying reference gene primers. Some clones are missing from TCRdb's copy, which holds only in-frame ones; the method was immunoSEQ multiplex PCR. V and J calls and clone size are as listed in that table; D and trimming were resolved from the DNA. The sample records some 400,000 clones, about nine tenths being singletons. In germline, CDR1 is MNHEY, CDR2 SVGAGI. Trimming shortened V by 6 bases and J by 8 bases, and 13 bases separated the two germline ends. CDR3 size: 12 residues.

The sample comprised PBMCs or T cells enriched from blood (not recorded which). The chain employs TRBV6-5 and TRBJ1-2; D might be TRBD1 (6 bases). The sequence came from a woman between 25 and 40 years old who had recovered from COVID-19. The CDR3: CASRQQGGGYTF. The CDR3 nucleotides read TGTGCCAGCAGGCAACAGGGAGGGGGCTACACCTTC.